Listed below are T cell receptor beta chains from one sample, sequenced in a study of blood T cell repertoires in COVID-19. Sequenced by immunoSEQ multiplex PCR; TCRdb stores in-frame clones only, minus some. The sample carries 200,000 or so clones, about 87% recorded once. The sequencing sample was made of PBMCs or T cells enriched from blood (not recorded which). Every receptor here comes from a woman in her twenties or thirties who had been exposed to COVID-19. Both conserved end residues are part of each CDR3. The order of the fields is clone size, D gene, V gene, J gene, CDR3 protein, CDR3 DNA. A D gene is named only where the DNA matches it firmly. Clone size, where shown, is once, few, many, or a class for clones that have expanded.

clone_size: .
d_call: TRBD1
v_call: TRBV11-3
j_call: TRBJ2-1
cdr3_aa: CASSLGQGEDNEQFF
cdr3_nt: TGTGCCAGCAGCTTAGGCCAGGGGGAAGACAATGAGCAGTTCTTC

clone_size: .
d_call: .
v_call: TRBV28
j_call: TRBJ1-3
cdr3_aa: CASSPQGLGGNTIYF
cdr3_nt: TGTGCCAGCAGCCCCCAAGGACTAGGAGGAAACACCATATATTTT

clone_size: .
d_call: .
v_call: TRBV7-9
j_call: TRBJ1-5
cdr3_aa: CASSLTGNQPQHF
cdr3_nt: TGTGCCAGCAGCTTGACAGGCAATCAGCCCCAGCATTTT

clone_size: .
d_call: TRBD2
v_call: TRBV9
j_call: TRBJ2-5
cdr3_aa: CASSPRLALQETQYF
cdr3_nt: TGTGCCAGCAGCCCCCGACTAGCGCTTCAAGAGACCCAGTACTTC

clone_size: .
d_call: .
v_call: TRBV2
j_call: TRBJ2-1
cdr3_aa: CASRRGVGEQFF
cdr3_nt: TGTGCCAGCAGGCGGGGCGTCGGTGAGCAGTTCTTC

clone_size: .
d_call: .
v_call: TRBV6-5
j_call: TRBJ1-2
cdr3_aa: CASSRTIGIVYGYTF
cdr3_nt: TGTGCCAGCAGCCGTACAATCGGGATCGTCTATGGCTACACCTTC

clone_size: .
d_call: TRBD2
v_call: TRBV10-2
j_call: TRBJ2-7
cdr3_aa: CASLSSGTYEQYF
cdr3_nt: TGCGCCAGCCTGTCTAGCGGGACCTACGAGCAGTACTTC

clone_size: .
d_call: TRBD2
v_call: TRBV18
j_call: TRBJ2-3
cdr3_aa: CASSPSSGSDTQYF
cdr3_nt: TGTGCCAGCTCACCCTCGAGCGGGAGCGATACGCAGTATTTT

clone_size: .
d_call: .
v_call: TRBV5-1
j_call: TRBJ2-1
cdr3_aa: CASSLSEGWDEQFF
cdr3_nt: TGCGCCAGCAGCTTGTCGGAGGGGTGGGATGAGCAGTTCTTC

clone_size: .
d_call: TRBD2
v_call: TRBV27
j_call: TRBJ2-1
cdr3_aa: CASSSLAEGHLFTYNEQFF
cdr3_nt: TGTGCCAGCAGTTCCCTAGCGGAAGGCCATCTATTCACCTACAATGAGCAGTTCTTC

clone_size: .
d_call: .
v_call: TRBV19
j_call: TRBJ1-2
cdr3_aa: CASSPGLSGGYTF
cdr3_nt: TGTGCCAGTAGCCCGGGACTTTCTGGTGGCTACACCTTC

clone_size: .
d_call: .
v_call: TRBV14
j_call: TRBJ1-1
cdr3_aa: CASTKFRATEAFF
cdr3_nt: TGTGCCAGCACGAAGTTCAGGGCCACTGAAGCTTTCTTT

clone_size: .
d_call: .
v_call: TRBV5-1
j_call: TRBJ1-5
cdr3_aa: CASSLGTDNQPQHF
cdr3_nt: TGCGCCAGCAGCTTGGGTACAGACAATCAGCCCCAGCATTTT

clone_size: few
d_call: .
v_call: TRBV4-2
j_call: TRBJ1-2
cdr3_aa: CASSPSTRGVRGYTF
cdr3_nt: TGTGCCAGCAGCCCCTCGACCAGGGGTGTTAGGGGCTACACCTTC

clone_size: few
d_call: TRBD1
v_call: TRBV28
j_call: TRBJ1-1
cdr3_aa: CASSLWPTGLYTPEAFF
cdr3_nt: TGTGCCAGCAGTTTATGGCCGACAGGGCTATATACCCCTGAAGCTTTCTTT

clone_size: .
d_call: .
v_call: TRBV4-2
j_call: TRBJ1-3
cdr3_aa: CASSPPPRGKGNTIYF
cdr3_nt: TGTGCCAGCAGCCCTCCCCCCAGGGGAAAAGGAAACACCATATATTTT

clone_size: once
d_call: .
v_call: TRBV24-1
j_call: TRBJ2-3
cdr3_aa: CATSDPQGLSTDTQYF
cdr3_nt: TGTGCCACCAGTGATCCACAGGGATTAAGCACAGATACGCAGTATTTT

clone_size: .
d_call: TRBD2
v_call: TRBV28
j_call: TRBJ2-3
cdr3_aa: CASSLGLAGGPKKADTQYF
cdr3_nt: TGTGCCAGCAGTTTGGGCCTAGCGGGAGGGCCGAAGAAAGCAGATACGCAGTATTTT

clone_size: .
d_call: .
v_call: TRBV11-2
j_call: TRBJ1-6
cdr3_aa: CASSSNPNLRSPLHF
cdr3_nt: TGTGCCAGCAGCTCGAACCCAAATCTGCGGTCACCCCTCCACTTT

clone_size: .
d_call: .
v_call: TRBV21-1
j_call: TRBJ2-1
cdr3_aa: CASSKQGSEQFF
cdr3_nt: TGTGCCAGCAGCAAACAGGGGAGTGAGCAGTTCTTC

clone_size: few
d_call: TRBD1
v_call: TRBV10-2
j_call: TRBJ2-2
cdr3_aa: CASRDRDTGELFF
cdr3_nt: TGCGCCAGCAGGGACAGGGACACCGGGGAGCTGTTTTTT